The T cell receptor (beta chain) under discussion was sequenced for a study of T cells in Graves' hyperthyroidism and ophthalmopathy (dated by TCRdb to the late 2010s). In terms of the full investigation: Peripheral blood was sampled at the time of initial diagnosis, prior to any treatment. To identify TCR V-J signatures that set the groups apart, the researchers used a discovery cohort of approximately 98 patients, made up of fewer than 50 with Graves' ophthalmopathy and some 56 with stable Graves' hyperthyroidism. Whether ophthalmopathy could be predicted prospectively was tested in an independent validation cohort made up of under 20 hyperthyroidism patients plus 17 patients who later progressed to ophthalmopathy. The 95 to 100 discovery patients were randomly divided into training and test sets at a 7:3 ratio. Thyroid tissue and blood T-cell repertoires from six Graves' hyperthyroidism patients were also compared in the study. Following sampling, methimazole starting at 30 mg daily was given to hyperthyroidism patients, and high-dose intravenous methylprednisolone was given to ophthalmopathy patients. The paper reports TCR Vbeta CDR3 sequencing of over 120 peripheral blood samples: around 41 ophthalmopathy, approximately 74 hyperthyroidism and around 17 progressor patients. Broad study findings and their caveats: Blood samples also contained most of the expanded thyroid clonotypes (frequency above 0.001), which suggests that blood repertoires may reflect thyroid immune responses. Ophthalmopathy was separated from stable hyperthyroidism by a 13 V-J signature model, with just over 85% sensitivity and around 81% specificity obtained in cross-validation and 80%/75% obtained in testing. No statistical method was used to fix the sample size in advance, and group allocation was not hidden from the investigators. During validation, the model predicted progression to ophthalmopathy a median of about 6.3 months ahead of onset, with around 65% sensitivity and roughly 75% specificity.

Graves' hyperthyroidism was defined as stable when no progression to ophthalmopathy occurred over 18 months of follow-up. Hyperthyroidism patients were aged 18 to 65 years and newly diagnosed, with disease duration of less than 2 months. Patients with uncontrolled infections, other autoimmune diseases, pregnancy or lactation were excluded. Diagnoses relied on clinical symptoms, serum thyroxine and TRAb, thyroid ultrasound and orbital computed tomography. PBMCs were separated from under 11 ml of fresh peripheral blood using Ficoll-Paque density gradient centrifugation. Total RNA was extracted with Trizol reagent, and quality was checked on an Agilent 2100 Bioanalyzer. Many counts were recorded for this clonotype. What this receptor recognizes is not known. No base-level quality is on record; no much larger clone is a single base apart. Amplification of TCR beta CDR3 regions was carried out from RNA transcripts. For the first round of RT-PCR on the TCR CDR3, the HTBI primer set was used together with the Qiagen OneStep RT-PCR kit. Libraries were constructed in a second round of multiplex PCR, after which size selection and purification were performed. Libraries were sequenced paired-end with 100 bp reads on an Illumina HiSeq2000. For the original study's pipeline: SOAPnuke was used to process the raw data, with reads discarded if the reads contained adapters or uncalled bases, had a mean Phred below 15, or lacked an exact constant-primer or identifier match. COPE v1.2.5 was used to merge high-quality paired reads, and clonotypes were defined as unique nucleotide sequences. MiTCR v1.1 was used to align clonotypes to the IMGT TRBV, TRBD and TRBJ reference segments. Only V-J combinations with frequency above 0.0001, covering 99% to 99.2% of repertoires, were analysed. The TCS score was defined as the ratio of F50 (clonal expansion) to E x V (chaos), calculated using BLOSUM62-based TCRdist between CDR3 peptides within each V-J. Welch's t-statistics and random forest reduced roughly 530 V-J features to 13, which were used in a naive Bayes classifier (R e1071). TCRdb applied fastp at Q25 and MiXCR to the public reads, then kept only in-frame beta chains. When rows share a CDR3 protein, they turn into one entry using the most common DNA and genes. Here the V and J calls rest on TCRdb's processing, not on the authors' analysis. The sample records a few hundred thousand distinct CDR3 sequences, about 15% of which are singletons. The top ten clonotypes cover roughly 33% of the sample.

The cysteine opens and the phenylalanine closes a CDR3 of 15 amino acids. The read is trimmed to its CDR3 DNA, 45 bases read in frame from base 1. The germline V and J ends show losses of 2 bases and 2 bases respectively, and no gene match explains 2 bases of the junction. The receptor was derived from a woman aged 25-40 years with Graves' hyperthyroidism. Sequenced: blood. The rearranged segments are TRBV12-3 or TRBV12-4 and TRBJ2-2, with 7 middle bases fitting TRBD1. Here is the DNA: TGTGCCAGCAGTTTAAGAGGGGGCAACACCGGGGAGCTGTTTTTT. Protein translation: CASSLRGGNTGELFF.